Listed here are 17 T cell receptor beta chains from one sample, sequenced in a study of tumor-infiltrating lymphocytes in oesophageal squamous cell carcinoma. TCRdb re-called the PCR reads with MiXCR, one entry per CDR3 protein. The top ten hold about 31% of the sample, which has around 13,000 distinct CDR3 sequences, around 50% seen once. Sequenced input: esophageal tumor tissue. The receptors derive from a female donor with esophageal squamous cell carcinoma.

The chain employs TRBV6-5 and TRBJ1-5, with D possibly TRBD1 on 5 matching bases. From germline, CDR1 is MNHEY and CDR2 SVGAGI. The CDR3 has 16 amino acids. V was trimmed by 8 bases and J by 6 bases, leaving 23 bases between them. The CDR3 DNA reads TGTGCCAGCCAGACCGAAGGAGGACACAACTTTCAGCCCCAGCATTTT. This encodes CASQTEGGHNFQPQHF.

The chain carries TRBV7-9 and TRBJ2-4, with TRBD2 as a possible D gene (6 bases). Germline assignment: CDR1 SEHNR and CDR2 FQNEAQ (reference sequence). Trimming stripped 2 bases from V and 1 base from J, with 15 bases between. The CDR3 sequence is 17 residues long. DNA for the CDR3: TGTGCCAGCAGCTTAATCGGGGGTGGGTTTGCCAAAAACATTCAGTACTTC. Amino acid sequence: CASSLIGGGFAKNIQYF.

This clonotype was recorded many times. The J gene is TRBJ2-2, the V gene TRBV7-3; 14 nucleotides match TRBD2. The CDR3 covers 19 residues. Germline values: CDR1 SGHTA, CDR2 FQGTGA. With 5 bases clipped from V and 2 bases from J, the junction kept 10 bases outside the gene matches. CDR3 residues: CASSAGLAGDIPNTGELFF. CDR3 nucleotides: TGTGCCAGCAGCGCGGGACTAGCGGGGGATATTCCTAACACCGGGGAGCTGTTTTTT.

This CDR3 reads CASSLGSGTGSYEQYF. CDR3 coding DNA: TGTGCCAGCAGCCTAGGGTCAGGGACAGGGAGCTACGAGCAGTACTTC. V and J are TRBV7-3 and TRBJ2-7; the match to TRBD1 covers 9 bases. Germline loops: CDR1 SGHTA, CDR2 FQGTGA. There are 16 residues in the CDR3. Trimming took 5 bases from V and 3 from J; bases not matched to a gene: 11.

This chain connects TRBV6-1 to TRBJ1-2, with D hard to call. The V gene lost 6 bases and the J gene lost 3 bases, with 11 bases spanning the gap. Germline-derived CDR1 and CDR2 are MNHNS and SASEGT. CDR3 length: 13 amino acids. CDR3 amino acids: CASRRTSDYGYTF. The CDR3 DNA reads TGTGCCAGCAGACGGACCAGCGACTATGGCTACACCTTC.

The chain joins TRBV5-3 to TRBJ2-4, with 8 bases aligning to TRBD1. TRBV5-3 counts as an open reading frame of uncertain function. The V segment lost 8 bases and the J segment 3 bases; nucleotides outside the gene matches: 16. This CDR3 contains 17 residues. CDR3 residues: CASSPGQGSLGKNIQYF. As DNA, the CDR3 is TGTGCCAGCAGCCCTGGACAGGGAAGCCTTGGCAAAAACATTCAGTACTTC.

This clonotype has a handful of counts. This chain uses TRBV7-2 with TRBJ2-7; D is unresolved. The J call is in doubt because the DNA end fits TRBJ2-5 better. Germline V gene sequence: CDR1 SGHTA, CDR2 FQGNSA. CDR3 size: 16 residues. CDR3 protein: CASSLDRRQPQETQYF. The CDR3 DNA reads TGTGCCAGCAGCTTAGATCGCAGGCAACCCCAAGAGACCCAGTACTTC.

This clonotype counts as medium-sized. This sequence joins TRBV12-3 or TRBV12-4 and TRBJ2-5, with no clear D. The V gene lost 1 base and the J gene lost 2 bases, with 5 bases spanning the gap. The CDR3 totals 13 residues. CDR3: CASSLGLQETQYF. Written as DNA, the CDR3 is TGTGCCAGCAGTTTAGGACTTCAAGAGACCCAGTACTTC.

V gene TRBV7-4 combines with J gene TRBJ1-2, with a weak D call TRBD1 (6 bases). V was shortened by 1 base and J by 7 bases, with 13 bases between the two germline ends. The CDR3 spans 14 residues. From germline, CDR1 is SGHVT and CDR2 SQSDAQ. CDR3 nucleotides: TGTGCCAGCAGCTTAGACACAGGGATTGGTGGCTACACCTTC. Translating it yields CASSLDTGIGGYTF.

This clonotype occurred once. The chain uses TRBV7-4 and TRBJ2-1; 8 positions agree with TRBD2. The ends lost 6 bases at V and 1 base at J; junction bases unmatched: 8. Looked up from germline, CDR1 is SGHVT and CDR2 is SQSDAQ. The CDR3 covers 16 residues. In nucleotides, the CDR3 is TGTGCCAGCAGGATTAGCGGGACCCTATCCTACAATGAGCAGTTCTTC. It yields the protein CASRISGTLSYNEQFF.

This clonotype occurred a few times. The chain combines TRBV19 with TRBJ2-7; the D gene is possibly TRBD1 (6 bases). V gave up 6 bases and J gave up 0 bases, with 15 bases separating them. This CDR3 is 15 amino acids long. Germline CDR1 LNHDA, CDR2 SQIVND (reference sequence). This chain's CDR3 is CASSRAGTPSYEQYF. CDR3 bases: TGTGCCAGTAGCAGGGCCGGGACACCCTCCTACGAGCAGTACTTC.

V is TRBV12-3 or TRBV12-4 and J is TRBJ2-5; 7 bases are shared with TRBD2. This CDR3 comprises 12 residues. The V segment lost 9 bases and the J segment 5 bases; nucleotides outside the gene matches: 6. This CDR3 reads CASREGGETQYF. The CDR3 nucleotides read TGTGCCAGTAGGGAGGGCGGTGAGACCCAGTACTTC.

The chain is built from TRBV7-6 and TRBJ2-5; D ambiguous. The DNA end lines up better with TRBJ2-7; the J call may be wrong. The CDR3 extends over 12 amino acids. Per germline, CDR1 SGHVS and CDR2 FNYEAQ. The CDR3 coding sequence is TGTGCCAGCAGCTTAGAACTTTACGAGCAGTACTTC. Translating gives CASSLELYEQYF.

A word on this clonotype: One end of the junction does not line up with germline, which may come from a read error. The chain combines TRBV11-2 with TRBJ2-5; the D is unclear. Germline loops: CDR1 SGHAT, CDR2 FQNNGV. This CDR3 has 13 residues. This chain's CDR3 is CASSLADNSPLHF. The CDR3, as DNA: TGTGCCAGCAGCTTAGCCGATAATTCACCCCTCCACTTC.

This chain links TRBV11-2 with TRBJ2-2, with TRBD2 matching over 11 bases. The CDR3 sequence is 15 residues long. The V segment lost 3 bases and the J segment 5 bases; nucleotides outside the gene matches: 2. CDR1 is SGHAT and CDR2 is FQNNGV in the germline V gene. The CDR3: CASSFGLAGTGELFF. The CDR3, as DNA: TGTGCCAGCAGCTTCGGACTAGCGGGTACCGGGGAGCTGTTTTTT.

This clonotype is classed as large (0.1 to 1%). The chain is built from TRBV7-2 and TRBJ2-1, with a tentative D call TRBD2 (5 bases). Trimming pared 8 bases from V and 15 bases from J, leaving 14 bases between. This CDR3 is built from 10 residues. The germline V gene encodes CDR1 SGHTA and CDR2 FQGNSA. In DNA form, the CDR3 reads TGTGCCAGCGGACCGAGAAGCGGGTTCTTC. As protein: CASGPRSGFF.

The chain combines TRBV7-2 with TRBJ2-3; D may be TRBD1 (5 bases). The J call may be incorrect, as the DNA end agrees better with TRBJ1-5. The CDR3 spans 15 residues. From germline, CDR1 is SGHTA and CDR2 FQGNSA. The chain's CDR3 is CASSLVGGSNQPQHF. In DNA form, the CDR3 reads TGTGCCAGCAGCTTAGTTGGGGGTAGTAATCAGCCCCAGCATTTT.